This T cell receptor (beta chain) was identified during a study of T cell responses to AZD1222 COVID-19 vaccine. On the study more broadly: Some second doses came at about 4 weeks and others at about 12 weeks; these were pooled. Study-level results: Donors were largely white British and mainly female; clonal diversity was possibly underestimated.

A note on this clone: Its specificity is not known.

Germline CDR1 and CDR2: SGHRS and YFSETQ. V was clipped by 6 bases and J by 2 bases; unmatched bases: 6. CDR3 length: 16 amino acids. Generated by immunoSEQ multiplex PCR, the TCRdb table keeps only in-frame clones and is missing some. This sample has more than 100,000 clones, with about 90% found just once. The sequencing used peripheral blood, collected on day 0 of AZD1222 vaccination. The source of this sequence is an adult in good health. The chain couples TRBV5-1 to TRBJ2-1, with 12 bases that match TRBD1. As DNA, the CDR3 is TGCGCCAGCACGGGACAGGGGGCTGGTCCCTACAATGAGCAGTTCTTC. Protein: CASTGQGAGPYNEQFF.